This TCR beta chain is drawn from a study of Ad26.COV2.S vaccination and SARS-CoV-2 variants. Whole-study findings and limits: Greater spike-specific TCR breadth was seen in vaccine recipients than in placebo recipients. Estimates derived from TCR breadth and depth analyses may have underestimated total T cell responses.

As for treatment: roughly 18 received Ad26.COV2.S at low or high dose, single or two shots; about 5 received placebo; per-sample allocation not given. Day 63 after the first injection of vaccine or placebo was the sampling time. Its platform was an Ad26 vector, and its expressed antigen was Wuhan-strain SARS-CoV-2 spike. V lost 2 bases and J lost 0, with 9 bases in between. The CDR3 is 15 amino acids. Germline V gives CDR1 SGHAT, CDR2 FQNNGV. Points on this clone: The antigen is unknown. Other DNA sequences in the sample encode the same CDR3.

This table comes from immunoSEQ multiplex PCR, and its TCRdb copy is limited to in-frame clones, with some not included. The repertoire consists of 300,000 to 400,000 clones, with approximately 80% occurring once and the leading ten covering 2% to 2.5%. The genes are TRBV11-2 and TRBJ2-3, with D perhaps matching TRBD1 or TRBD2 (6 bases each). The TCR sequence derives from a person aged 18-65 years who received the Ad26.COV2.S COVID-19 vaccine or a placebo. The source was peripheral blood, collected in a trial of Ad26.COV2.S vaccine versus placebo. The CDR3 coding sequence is TGTGCCAGCAGCTTATTCGGGGGCAGCACAGATACGCAGTATTTT. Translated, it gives CASSLFGGSTDTQYF.